Each of the 7 T cell receptor beta chains below was sequenced from the same sample in a study of blood T cell repertoires in COVID-19. The repertoire was sequenced with immunoSEQ multiplex PCR; TCRdb's copy has only in-frame clones and lacks some. The sample comprises around 99,000 clones, 80% to 85% of which are singletons, and approximately 4.5% rests with the top ten. The sample consisted of peripheral blood. Every receptor here comes from a man in his 70s with acute or convalescent COVID-19.

This sequence joins TRBV5-1 and TRBJ2-5; D is possibly TRBD1 (5 bases). V was trimmed by 4 bases and J by 4 bases, leaving 17 bases between them. This CDR3 is built from 15 residues. Germline V CDR1 and CDR2: SGHRS, YFSETQ. The CDR3 DNA reads TGCGCCAGCAGCCCTACCCAGGGAAATGGAGAGACCCAGTACTTC. It is translated as CASSPTQGNGETQYF.

In its sample, this clone was seen once. The J gene is TRBJ1-1, the V gene TRBV29-1; D not certain. The V end was cut by 2 bases, the J end by 9 bases, with 10 bases between. This CDR3 comprises 11 residues. Germline V gene sequence: CDR1 SQVTM, CDR2 ANQGSEA. The CDR3 nucleotides read TGCAGCGTTGAAACACGCGGAAAAGCTTTCTTT. This sequence encodes CSVETRGKAFF.

This chain links TRBV2 with TRBJ2-3; 10 bases line up with TRBD2. J was trimmed by 9 bases and V by 8 bases; bases with no gene match: 20. CDR3 size: 17 residues. Germline V gene lookup returns CDR1 SNHLY and CDR2 FYNNEI. The CDR3 nucleotides are TGTGCCAGCCGCCTTTCGGGGACTAGCGCGTCACAGGGGACGCAGTATTTT. Encoded protein: CASRLSGTSASQGTQYF.

The V gene is TRBV3-1 (or the pseudogene TRBV3-2), the J gene TRBJ2-7; 15 bases fit TRBD2. This CDR3 comprises 20 residues. Germline CDR1 and CDR2: LGHDT and YNNKEL (reference sequence). V lost 1 base and J lost 3; bases outside the gene matches: 13. In nucleotides, the CDR3 is TGTGCCAGCAGCCAAGCCAGGGGAGGGACTAGCGGGGGGAACCTCTACGAGCAGTACTTC. This gives the protein CASSQARGGTSGGNLYEQYF.

The chain carries TRBV5-1 and TRBJ2-1, with 11 bases that match TRBD2. CDR3 size: 16 residues. The junction had 12 bases not matched to a gene; V was cut back by 6 bases and J by 7 bases. The germline CDR1 and CDR2 sequences are SGHRS and YFSETQ. Here the CDR3 reads CASNYLAGGRENEQFF. The DNA of the CDR3 is TGCGCCAGCAACTATCTAGCGGGGGGCAGGGAGAATGAGCAGTTCTTC.

The genes are TRBV7-2 and TRBJ1-2; TRBD1 agrees at 9 bases. The CDR3 is made up of 16 amino acids. The V and J ends lost 5 bases and 8 bases, in that order; junction bases with no gene match: 15. Per germline, CDR1 SGHTA and CDR2 FQGNSA. CDR3 DNA: TGTGCCAGCAGCCCTTATCAAGGACAGGGGAATGGCGGCTACACCTTC. Translated: CASSPYQGQGNGGYTF. The whole variable domain, remainder taken from reference TRBV7-2 and TRBJ1-2, is GAGVSQSPSNKVTEKGKDVELRCDPISGHTALYWYRQSLGQGLEFLIYFQGNSAPDKSGLPSDRFSAERTGGSVSTLTIQRTQQEDSAVYLCASSPYQGQGNGGYTFGSGTRLTVV.

The chain couples TRBV6-5 to TRBJ2-1, with 7 nucleotides matching TRBD1. The CDR3 is 14 residues long. CDR1 is MNHEY and CDR2 is SVGAGI in the germline V gene. The J segment lost 3 bases and the V segment lost 7 bases, leaving 6 bases of the junction unmatched. The CDR3 region has the DNA TGTGCCAGCATTCGGACAGGAGTCTACAATGAGCAGTTCTTC. Amino acids: CASIRTGVYNEQFF.